A single sample gave rise to the 32 T cell receptor beta chains below, sequenced in a study of blood T cell repertoires in COVID-19. The method was immunoSEQ multiplex PCR; TCRdb's version includes in-frame clones alone and lacks a portion of them. The sample shows more than 140,000 clones, approximately 82% of them seen only once. The sequenced sample was peripheral blood. The receptors originated from a human donor in a cohort sampled during active COVID-19.

The chain recombines TRBV7-8 with TRBJ2-3; TRBD2 aligns across 14 bases. CDR1 and CDR2 (germline): SGHVS, FQNEAQ. J was trimmed by 6 bases and V by 1 base; bases with no gene match: 3. The CDR3 loop spans 16 amino acids. The chain's CDR3 is CASSLGLAGGSDTQYF. The CDR3 region has the DNA TGTGCCAGCAGCTTAGGACTAGCGGGAGGGAGTGATACGCAGTATTTT.

The chain joins TRBV28 to TRBJ1-1, with D unclear. Germline assignment: CDR1 MDHEN and CDR2 SYDVKM. V was cut by 7 bases and J by 2 bases, with 8 bases left in between. The CDR3 is 12 amino acids. CDR3 coding DNA: TGTGCCAGCAACACCGCTAACACTGAAGCTTTCTTT. It is translated as CASNTANTEAFF. The variable domain in full, with the rest retrieved from reference TRBV28 and TRBJ1-1, is DVKVTQSSRYLVKRTGEKVFLECVQDMDHENMFWYRQDPGLGLRLIYFSYDVKMKEKGDIPEGYSVSREKKERFSLILESASTNQTSMYLCASNTANTEAFFGQGTRLTVV.

This rearrangement joins TRBV4-3 to TRBJ2-2; D gene uncertain. V was cut by 3 bases and J by 6 bases, with 14 bases left in between. CDR1 and CDR2 (germline): LGHNA, YSLEER. The CDR3 consists of 15 residues. CDR3 residues: CASSHQRLDAGELFF. The CDR3 coding sequence is TGCGCCAGCAGCCACCAAAGACTTGACGCCGGGGAGCTGTTTTTT.

This chain uses TRBV4-1 with TRBJ2-3; 10 nucleotides line up with TRBD2. CDR1 and CDR2 (germline): MGHRA, YSYEKL. The CDR3 is made up of 21 amino acids. V lost 3 bases, J lost 1 base, and 19 bases stayed unmatched. CDR3: CASSQSWARTSGNRGTDTQYF. The CDR3, as DNA: TGCGCCAGCAGCCAGTCGTGGGCTCGGACTAGCGGCAACCGGGGCACAGATACGCAGTATTTT.

The rearrangement joins TRBV19 to TRBJ2-1; 14 nucleotides agree with TRBD2. The germline V gene has CDR1 LNHDA and CDR2 SQIVND (reference sequence). This CDR3 contains 17 residues. The junction had 6 bases not matched to a gene; V was cut back by 6 bases and J by 2 bases. CDR3 DNA: TGTGCCAGTAGATCCGGGACTAGCGGGAGCCCCTACAATGAGCAGTTCTTC. It codes for CASRSGTSGSPYNEQFF. The full variable domain, its missing parts supplied by reference TRBV19 and TRBJ2-1, is DGGITQSPKYLFRKEGQNVTLSCEQNLNHDAMYWYRQDPGQGLRLIYYSQIVNDFQKGDIAEGYSVSREKKESFPLTVTSAQKNPTAFYLCASRSGTSGSPYNEQFFGPGTRLTVL.

The V gene is TRBV11-3, the J gene TRBJ2-1; 10 positions match TRBD2. The CDR3 consists of 20 residues. The V and J ends lost 0 bases and 1 base, in that order; junction bases with no gene match: 12. CDR1 is SGHNT, CDR2 YENEEA, per germline. The CDR3 DNA reads TGTGCCAGCAGCTTAGATCGTTTTAGGACTAGCGGTGTTTCCTACAATGAGCAGTTCTTC. It encodes CASSLDRFRTSGVSYNEQFF.

The V call is TRBV12-3 or TRBV12-4, the J call TRBJ2-1; D is perhaps TRBD1 (6 bases). This CDR3 comprises 12 residues. Trimming pared 4 bases from V and 6 bases from J, leaving 7 bases between. The CDR3 region is CASSSDSNEQFF. The CDR3, as DNA: TGTGCCAGCAGTTCGGACAGCAATGAGCAGTTCTTC.

The rearrangement uses TRBV3-1 (or the pseudogene TRBV3-2) and TRBJ1-6; the D gene is possibly TRBD1 (6 bases). The germline V gene encodes CDR1 LGHDT and CDR2 YNNKEL (reference sequence). V was pared by 4 bases and J by 10 bases, with 14 bases between. The CDR3 covers 14 residues. The CDR3 spells CASSRTALGSPLHF. The CDR3 coding sequence is TGTGCCAGCAGCCGGACAGCCCTCGGATCACCCCTCCACTTT.

This sequence joins TRBV9 and TRBJ1-1; 8 bases are a match to TRBD1. The CDR3 has 12 amino acids. The trim removed 0 bases at V and 8 bases at J, leaving 0 bases unmatched. The germline gives CDR1 SGDLS, CDR2 YYNGEE. Here the CDR3 reads CASSVAGGEAFF. The CDR3 coding sequence is TGTGCCAGCAGCGTAGCAGGGGGCGAAGCTTTCTTT. Filled out from reference TRBV9 and TRBJ1-1, the complete variable domain reads DSGVTQTPKHLITATGQRVTLRCSPRSGDLSVYWYQQSLDQGLQFLIQYYNGEERAKGNILERFSAQQFPDLHSELNLSSLELGDSALYFCASSVAGGEAFFGQGTRLTVV.

The chain links TRBV7-9 to TRBJ1-6; 8 bases fit TRBD1. Germline V gives CDR1 SEHNR, CDR2 FQNEAQ (reference sequence). V was pared by 5 bases and J by 5 bases, with 11 bases of the junction left unmatched. The CDR3 extends over 17 amino acids. The CDR3 reads CASSRTGTGINNSPLHF. CDR3 DNA sequence: TGTGCCAGCAGCCGAACCGGGACAGGCATAAATAATTCACCCCTCCACTTT.

The chain couples TRBV19 to TRBJ2-7; 10 nucleotides align to TRBD2. This CDR3 region has 16 residues. Germline CDR1 reads LNHDA; CDR2 reads SQIVND (reference sequence). The junction had 3 bases not matched to a gene; V was cut back by 0 bases and J by 1 base. In DNA form, the CDR3 reads TGTGCCAGTAGTATAGAGAAGACTAGCGGGTCCTACGAGCAGTACTTC. This codes for CASSIEKTSGSYEQYF.

The chain is built from TRBV19 and TRBJ2-3; D is possibly TRBD2 (6 bases). This CDR3 spans 14 amino acids. Germline V gives CDR1 LNHDA, CDR2 SQIVND (reference sequence). Deletions cut 8 bases from V and 4 bases from J, with 16 bases between. The CDR3, as DNA: TGTGCCAGTCAATTGCGGGAAGGCTCAGATACGCAGTATTTT. Translating gives CASQLREGSDTQYF.

The chain is built from TRBV10-3 and TRBJ1-2; no definite D call. The V gene lost 10 bases and the J gene lost 0 bases, with 12 bases spanning the gap. CDR3 length equals 13 residues. Germline V gives CDR1 ENHRY, CDR2 SYGVKD. The CDR3 region is CANREGANYGYTF. CDR3 sequence (DNA): TGTGCCAACAGAGAAGGAGCTAACTATGGCTACACCTTC.

This clone appeared a single time. The rearrangement links TRBV6-5 to TRBJ2-5; TRBD2 matches 11 bases. The V and J ends lost 6 bases and 7 bases, in that order; junction bases with no gene match: 10. This CDR3 has 15 residues. CDR1 and CDR2 (germline): MNHEY, SVGAGI. CDR3: CASSSGTSGPRTQYF. Here the CDR3 DNA reads TGTGCCAGCAGCTCCGGGACTAGCGGCCCCAGGACCCAGTACTTC.

The CDR3 loop is CASSYSYGDLYEQYF. The CDR3 nucleotides are TGTGCCAGCAGTTACTCATACGGGGATCTGTACGAGCAGTACTTC. This chain uses TRBV6-2 or TRBV6-3 with TRBJ2-7; D is possibly TRBD2 (5 bases). The CDR3 consists of 15 residues. Germline assignment: CDR1 MNHEY and CDR2 SVGEGT. The V end lost 0 bases, the J end lost 4 bases, and 13 bases lay between the germline ends.

The V and J genes are TRBV6-2 or TRBV6-3 and TRBJ1-1; D remains unclear. The V and J ends lost 4 bases and 1 base respectively, with 10 bases between them. This CDR3 spans 14 amino acids. Germline lookup yields CDR1 MNHEY and CDR2 SVGEGT. The chain's CDR3 is CASSWTLQNTEAFF. The CDR3 nucleotides are TGTGCCAGCAGTTGGACTCTCCAGAACACTGAAGCTTTCTTT.

CDR3 in amino acids: CASSFGQGNYGYTF. In DNA form, the CDR3 reads TGTGCCAGCAGTTTCGGACAGGGGAACTATGGCTACACCTTC. The J gene is TRBJ1-2, the V gene TRBV6-5; 9 nucleotides align to TRBD1. V shed 4 bases and J 2 bases; nucleotides not matched to a gene: 2. CDR1 and CDR2 from the germline V gene are MNHEY and SVGAGI. The length of the CDR3 is 14 residues.

Judged by abundance, this clone is medium-sized. The rearrangement joins TRBV9 to TRBJ1-5, with 11 bases that match TRBD1. The ends lost 3 bases at V and 6 bases at J; junction bases unmatched: 2. The CDR3 is 14 amino acids. Germline CDR1 SGDLS, CDR2 YYNGEE. CDR3 in amino acids: CASSAGTGGQPQHF. The CDR3 nucleotides are TGTGCCAGCAGCGCAGGGACAGGGGGTCAGCCCCAGCATTTT.

The V gene is TRBV5-4, the J gene TRBJ1-2; D ambiguous. V lost 1 base and J lost 8, with 12 bases in between. The germline V gene has CDR1 SGHNT and CDR2 YYREEE (reference sequence). This CDR3 is built from 13 residues. CDR3 protein: CASSLPDNRGYTF. The CDR3 nucleotides are TGTGCCAGCAGCTTGCCTGACAATCGCGGCTACACCTTC.

This chain uses TRBV7-9 with TRBJ2-3; tentative D call: TRBD2 (5 bases). The CDR3 runs 14 residues. Germline CDR1 is SEHNR and CDR2 is FQNEAQ (reference sequence). Deletions cut 0 bases from V and 3 bases from J, with 7 bases between. CDR3 amino acids: CASSLASATDTQYF. DNA of the CDR3: TGTGCCAGCAGCTTAGCTAGCGCGACAGATACGCAGTATTTT.

This clone was seen a handful of times. The V call is TRBV7-9, the J call TRBJ2-2; perhaps TRBD1 as D (7 bases). Deletions cut 2 bases from V and 6 bases from J, with 13 bases between. The CDR3 extends over 15 amino acids. CDR1 is SEHNR, CDR2 FQNEAQ, per germline (reference sequence). The CDR3 is CASSLRQGGAGELFF. The CDR3 DNA is TGTGCCAGCAGCTTACGGCAGGGGGGAGCCGGGGAGCTGTTTTTT.

The chain has TRBV7-9 and TRBJ2-1; D gene uncertain. There are 13 residues in the CDR3. V was pared by 1 base and J by 4 bases, with 5 bases between. Germline assignment: CDR1 SEHNR and CDR2 FQNEAQ (reference sequence). The CDR3 DNA reads as TGTGCCAGCAGCTTAGGGCAGTACAATGAGCAGTTCTTC. Encoded protein: CASSLGQYNEQFF.

The J gene is TRBJ1-1, the V gene TRBV2; D is perhaps TRBD1 (5 bases). Trimming left V 8 bases short and J 11 bases short, with 15 bases between. The CDR3 sequence is 11 residues long. Per germline, CDR1 SNHLY and CDR2 FYNNEI. The chain's CDR3 is CASVGRGSAFF. CDR3 DNA sequence: TGTGCCAGCGTAGGACGGGGGTCGGCTTTCTTT.

The chain joins TRBV15 to TRBJ2-7; 7 nucleotides line up with TRBD1. The CDR3 spans 14 residues. The trim removed 1 base at V and 5 bases at J, leaving 5 bases unmatched. The V gene's germline CDR1 is LNHNV and CDR2 YYDKDF (reference sequence). The CDR3 sequence is CATSRGDRVHEQYF. The CDR3 DNA follows: TGTGCCACCAGCAGAGGAGACAGGGTCCACGAGCAGTACTTC.

This chain connects TRBV29-1 to TRBJ1-2; D ambiguous. The germline V and J ends were trimmed by 2 bases and 4 bases, with 8 bases remaining between them. The CDR3 contains 12 residues. CDR1 and CDR2 (germline): SQVTM, ANQGSEA. The CDR3 DNA reads as TGCAGCGTTGAAACAGCTTCCTATGGCTACACCTTC. Its protein is CSVETASYGYTF.

The chain is built from TRBV10-3 and TRBJ2-7; TRBD1 matches 8 bases. Germline-derived CDR1 and CDR2 are ENHRY and SYGVKD. V was pared by 6 bases and J by 2 bases, with 6 bases of the junction left unmatched. The CDR3 has 14 amino acids. The CDR3 reads CAIRYRQGPYEQYF. The CDR3 region has the DNA TGTGCCATCAGGTACAGACAGGGGCCCTACGAGCAGTACTTC.

This chain joins TRBV3-1 (or the pseudogene TRBV3-2) and TRBJ1-4; weak D call: TRBD1 (6 bases). This CDR3 comprises 15 residues. Deletions cut 4 bases from V and 2 bases from J, with 11 bases between. Germline CDR1 reads LGHDT; CDR2 reads YNNKEL (reference sequence). CDR3 DNA: TGTGCCAGCAGCCGCAGGGGCGCTACTAATGAAAAACTGTTTTTT. Amino acids: CASSRRGATNEKLFF.

V usage is TRBV4-1 and J usage is TRBJ2-3, with TRBD2 identical over 11 bases. V shed 4 bases and J 0 bases; nucleotides not matched to a gene: 6. The CDR3 is made up of 17 amino acids. Per germline, CDR1 MGHRA and CDR2 YSYEKL. CDR3 residues: CASSRTGTSGSTDTQYF. The CDR3 DNA is TGCGCCAGCAGCCGAACTGGGACTAGCGGAAGCACAGATACGCAGTATTTT.

The V gene is TRBV24-1, the J gene TRBJ2-1; the match to TRBD2 covers 10 bases. Germline lookup yields CDR1 KGHDR and CDR2 SFDVKD. This CDR3 has 16 residues. Unmatched junction bases numbered 15, after V lost 8 bases and J lost 9 bases. The CDR3 DNA reads as TGTGCCACCAACGGACTAGCGGCCAGACGGAGGGGTGAGCAGTTCTTC. Protein product: CATNGLAARRRGEQFF.

V usage is TRBV5-6 and J usage is TRBJ1-4; 8 positions agree with TRBD1. Germline V gives CDR1 SGHDT, CDR2 YYEEEE. The CDR3 loop spans 14 amino acids. Losses at the gene ends were 5 bases for V and 8 bases for J; bases not matched to a gene: 8. The DNA for the CDR3 is TGTGCCAGCAGGCAAACAGGGGGAGGAGAAAAACTGTTTTTT. This translates into CASRQTGGGEKLFF.

V gene TRBV2 combines with J gene TRBJ1-2, with D unresolved. This CDR3 comprises 13 residues. Germline V gene lookup returns CDR1 SNHLY and CDR2 FYNNEI. V was trimmed by 5 bases and J by 2 bases, leaving 9 bases between them. Written as DNA, the CDR3 is TGTGCCAGCAGTCGCGGCAAGAACTATGGCTACACCTTC. This codes for CASSRGKNYGYTF.

CDR3 region: CASSSAGSKSGAFF. The CDR3 nucleotides read TGTGCCAGCTCATCGGCCGGGAGCAAAAGCGGGGCTTTCTTT. The chain has TRBV18 and TRBJ1-1, with no clear D. CDR3 length: 14 amino acids. In germline, CDR1 is KGHSH, CDR2 LQKENI. The V and J ends lost 5 bases and 11 bases respectively, with 21 bases between them. Variable domain in full (rest from reference TRBV18 and TRBJ1-1): NAGVMQNPRHLVRRRGQEARLRCSPMKGHSHVYWYRQLPEEGLKFMVYLQKENIIDESGMPKERFSAEFPKEGPSILRIQQVVRGDSAAYFCASSSAGSKSGAFFGQGTRLTVV.